The present T cell receptor beta chain was sequenced within a study of blood T cell repertoires in COVID-19. The overall study: T cells, B-cell-depleted T cells, or PBMCs supplied cDNA or gDNA.

Germline assignment: CDR1 SGHDN and CDR2 FVKESK. CDR3 length equals 12 residues. The V end lost 5 bases, the J end lost 3 bases, and 8 bases lay between the germline ends. In the authors' methods: Amplification from reference gene primers served as the basis for estimated nucleated cell counts. The table came from immunoSEQ multiplex PCR; TCRdb's copy has only in-frame clones and leaves some out. The V and J calls and clone size were taken over from that table, and D and trimming were inferred from the DNA. The sample has 110,000 to 150,000 clones, 81% seen once. This receptor was obtained from a human donor in a cohort sampled during active COVID-19. The source material was peripheral blood. This chain uses TRBV14 with TRBJ2-7; TRBD1 might be the D (5 bases). CDR3 DNA: TGTGCCAGCAGCATCGACAGCTACGAGCAGTACTTC. This encodes CASSIDSYEQYF.